The present T cell receptor (beta chain) was sequenced within a study of regulatory T cells in long-lasting Graves disease. About the research overall: Those Graves' patients who were newly diagnosed had been on antithyroid drugs under 3 months. General observations from the study: TCR diversity was lower in persistent Graves' patients than in newly diagnosed ones. Newly diagnosed patients shared about a thousand public clonotypes; persistent patients shared some 2,700.

On this clonotype itself: Its antigen is not known. At one end the junction does not follow the germline gene, possibly because of a read error.

This CDR3 region has 16 residues. Germline-derived CDR1 and CDR2 are DFQATT and SNEGSKA (reference sequence). Arm-PCR with iRepertoire HTBI primers amplified the CDR3 regions for these TCR beta libraries. TCRdb reanalysed the multiplex PCR reads using MiXCR and keeps one entry per CDR3 protein. This sample has 500,000 or so distinct CDR3 sequences, with 14% found just once. Time point reported: newly diagnosed GD, antithyroid drugs for less than 3 months. From PBMCs, RNA was extracted and then used to make the TCR library. This sample was also put to use in a study of T cells in Graves' hyperthyroidism and ophthalmopathy.

The sequences come from peripheral blood mononuclear cells (PBMCs), collected at new diagnosis, from a patient treated with antithyroid drugs. The genes are TRBV20-1 and TRBJ2-7; 8 nucleotides agree with TRBD1. The clonotype was recovered from a woman aged 50 to 60 with Graves disease. The CDR3 nucleotides read TGCGGTGCTAGAGATCTTGGTAGGACAGGGCACTACGAGCAGTACTTC. Amino acids: CGARDLGRTGHYEQYF.